This T cell receptor (beta chain) was captured by sequencing in a study of blood T cell repertoires in COVID-19. V was clipped by 3 bases and J by 4 bases, with 9 bases between them. The CDR3 runs to 13 residues. Germline CDR1 is LNHDA and CDR2 is SQIVND (reference sequence). TCRdb's copy holds only in-frame clones and misses some; the assay was immunoSEQ multiplex PCR. Altogether around 34,000 clones are present, about 80% being singletons, with the ten largest covering under 4.5%. The rearrangement joins TRBV19 to TRBJ1-1; the D is unclear. This receptor was obtained from a man aged 45-65 years with acute or convalescent COVID-19. Sequenced: peripheral blood. CDR3 in amino acids: CASSMRSGTEAFF. CDR3 in DNA: TGTGCCAGTAGTATGAGGAGCGGCACTGAAGCTTTCTTT.